The 4 T cell receptor beta chains given below trace back to one sample, sequenced in a study of Ad26.COV2.S vaccination and SARS-CoV-2 variants. Some clones are missing from TCRdb's copy, which holds only in-frame ones; the method was immunoSEQ multiplex PCR. The sample lists fewer than 900,000 clones; around 89% were seen once. Treatment reported: some 20 received Ad26.COV2.S at low or high dose, single or two shots; several received placebo; per-sample allocation not given. Samples analyzed were those drawn on day 63 after the first vaccine or placebo injection. The sample in question was peripheral blood, obtained in a trial of Ad26.COV2.S vaccine versus placebo. The receptors stem from a person aged 18-65 years who received the Ad26.COV2.S COVID-19 vaccine or a placebo.

The J gene is TRBJ2-5, the V gene TRBV20-1; D possibly corresponds to TRBD1 (5 bases). Germline values: CDR1 DFQATT, CDR2 SNEGSKA (reference sequence). The CDR3 is 11 amino acids. The V gene lost 7 bases and the J gene lost 1 base, with 7 bases spanning the gap. The CDR3 spells CSGQGQETQYF. In DNA form, the CDR3 reads TGCAGTGGGCAGGGCCAAGAGACCCAGTACTTC.

This chain uses TRBV7-9 with TRBJ1-2; possible D gene TRBD1, 5 bases. The V end lost 5 bases, the J end lost 1 base, and 8 bases lay between the germline ends. Germline V gene sequence: CDR1 SEHNR, CDR2 FQNEAQ (reference sequence). The length of the CDR3 is 13 residues. As DNA, the CDR3 is TGTGCCAGCAGCCAACAGGTTAACTATGGCTACACCTTC. Amino acid sequence: CASSQQVNYGYTF.

This clone was observed many times. The rearrangement uses TRBV7-9 and TRBJ1-2; 9 nucleotides line up with TRBD1. V was pared by 4 bases and J by 6 bases, with 12 bases of the junction left unmatched. CDR3 size: 16 residues. Germline V gene lookup returns CDR1 SEHNR and CDR2 FQNEAQ (reference sequence). This CDR3 is CASSSRDRDRFNGYTF. The DNA for the CDR3 is TGTGCCAGCAGCTCCCGGGACAGGGACCGGTTTAATGGCTACACCTTC.

The V gene is TRBV7-3, the J gene TRBJ2-5, with TRBD2 matching 7 bases. This CDR3 region has 13 residues. Unmatched junction bases numbered 3, after V lost 8 bases and J lost 0 bases. The germline V gene has CDR1 SGHTA and CDR2 FQGTGA. The CDR3 nucleotides read TGTGCCAGCTCGGGGGGAAACCAAGAGACCCAGTACTTC. It encodes CASSGGNQETQYF.